These T cell receptor beta chains were read from a single sample in a study of shared clonotypes between healthy human individuals. Assay: immunoSEQ multiplex PCR; the TCRdb copy retains only in-frame clones and omits some. This repertoire shows 950,000 to 1,100,000 clones, around 82% found once; its top ten account for 0.6% to 0.7%. Sequencing input: memory CD4+ T cells from PBMCs. Receptors were obtained from a man in his late teens or twenties in good health. Some clones in this sample may be carry-over from other donors' samples. Both conserved end residues are part of each CDR3. Each record gives: CDR3 length, V gene, D gene, J gene, clone size, CDR3 protein, CDR3 DNA. The D gene is left open where the match is weak. Not all rows give a size; the values are once, few, many and, for expanded clones, a class.

12,TRBV6-6,.,TRBJ2-3,.,CASSISPDTQYF,TGTGCCAGCAGCATCAGCCCAGATACGCAGTATTTT
11,TRBV18,.,TRBJ2-3,once,CASSSRDTQYF,TGTGCCAGCTCGTCTAGAGATACGCAGTATTTT
15,TRBV28,TRBD1,TRBJ2-5,.,CASTAARGRWETQYF,TGTGCCAGCACCGCCGCCAGGGGGCGCTGGGAGACCCAGTACTTC
15,TRBV7-9,.,TRBJ1-4,.,CASSYWVGRGEKLFF,TGTGCCAGCAGCTACTGGGTGGGGAGGGGTGAAAAACTGTTTTTT
14,TRBV7-2,.,TRBJ2-5,.,CASSFLSTGETQYF,TGTGCCAGCAGCTTTCTCTCGACCGGGGAGACCCAGTACTTC
11,TRBV5-1,.,TRBJ2-7,few,CASSSEYEQYF,TGCGCCAGCAGCTCTGAATACGAGCAGTACTTC
14,TRBV5-1,.,TRBJ2-5,.,CASSFKAAQETQYF,TGCGCCAGCAGCTTTAAGGCAGCTCAAGAGACCCAGTACTTC
16,TRBV7-8,.,TRBJ2-3,few,CASSSQPRGFTDTQYF,TGTGCCAGCAGCTCACAACCTCGGGGTTTCACAGATACGCAGTATTTT
15,TRBV7-3,.,TRBJ2-2,.,CASSFGAENTGELFF,TGTGCCAGCAGCTTTGGGGCCGAAAACACCGGGGAGCTGTTTTTT
15,TRBV7-3,TRBD1,TRBJ2-4,.,CASSDRQGAGSSQYF,TGTGCCAGCAGCGATAGACAGGGGGCGGGGAGTTCCCAGTACTTC
13,TRBV7-3,.,TRBJ2-5,.,CASSFIGAETQYF,TGTGCCAGCAGCTTTATAGGGGCTGAGACCCAGTACTTC
13,TRBV10-1,.,TRBJ1-5,few,CASSERSNQPQHF,TGCGCCAGCAGTGAGAGAAGCAATCAGCCCCAGCATTTT
14,TRBV10-3,TRBD2,TRBJ2-7,few,CAISPTSGGYEQYF,TGTGCCATCAGTCCGACTAGCGGAGGGTACGAGCAGTACTTC
15,TRBV4-2,TRBD1,TRBJ1-5,.,CASSQGQGADQPQHF,TGTGCCAGCAGCCAAGGACAGGGGGCCGATCAGCCCCAGCATTTT
15,TRBV7-2,.,TRBJ2-1,few,CASSSPGLGRNEQFF,TGTGCCAGCAGCTCCCCGGGACTGGGAAGGAATGAGCAGTTCTTC
15,TRBV7-9,TRBD2,TRBJ2-1,.,CASSSFSGRTNEQFF,TGTGCCAGCAGCTCCTTTAGCGGGAGAACGAATGAGCAGTTCTTC
15,TRBV4-1,.,TRBJ1-1,.,CASSQGESYGAEAFF,TGCGCCAGCAGCCAAGGGGAGTCATATGGGGCTGAAGCTTTCTTT
16,TRBV5-4,TRBD2,TRBJ2-1,.,CASSPGLAGGYNEQFF,TGTGCCAGCAGCCCTGGACTAGCGGGAGGGTACAATGAGCAGTTCTTC
17,TRBV5-1,.,TRBJ2-1,.,CASKLGWRPSSYNEQFF,TGCGCCAGTAAGCTTGGCTGGCGGCCAAGCTCCTACAATGAGCAGTTCTTC
13,TRBV11-1,.,TRBJ2-7,many,CASSYGQSYEQYF,TGTGCCAGCAGTTATGGACAGTCCTACGAGCAGTACTTC
16,TRBV6-6,.,TRBJ2-5,.,CASSYSRPSKQETQYF,TGTGCCAGCAGTTACTCGCGTCCCAGTAAACAAGAGACCCAGTACTTC
14,TRBV5-1,TRBD1,TRBJ1-5,.,CASSAGQGGQPQHF,TGCGCCAGCAGCGCAGGACAGGGAGGACAGCCCCAGCATTTT
17,TRBV5-6,TRBD2,TRBJ2-3,.,CASSLPTMASGTDTQYF,TGTGCCAGCAGCCTCCCGACTATGGCTAGCGGGACGGATACGCAGTATTTT
17,TRBV15,TRBD2,TRBJ2-1,.,CATSRGLAGVLGNEQFF,TGTGCCACCAGCAGAGGACTAGCGGGAGTCTTGGGGAATGAGCAGTTCTTC
17,TRBV2,TRBD1,TRBJ2-6,.,CASHRGGAPAGANVLTF,TGTGCCAGCCACAGGGGTGGGGCACCCGCTGGGGCCAACGTCCTGACTTTC
13,TRBV10-3,.,TRBJ1-1,.,CAISSVLNTEAFF,TGTGCCATCTCCTCAGTTCTGAACACTGAAGCTTTCTTT
14,TRBV10-3,.,TRBJ2-6,.,CAISPSAGANVLTF,TGTGCCATCAGTCCCAGCGCAGGGGCCAACGTCCTGACTTTC
15,TRBV7-3,TRBD2,TRBJ2-3,.,CASSLSGGGYGTQYF,TGTGCCAGCAGCCTAAGCGGGGGCGGATACGGTACGCAGTATTTT
14,TRBV5-6,.,TRBJ2-6,.,CASSFRGFANVLTF,TGTGCCAGCAGCTTCAGGGGATTTGCCAACGTCCTGACTTTC
14,TRBV4-2,.,TRBJ1-2,.,CASSQTGGVGGYTF,TGTGCCAGCAGCCAAACAGGAGGGGTGGGAGGCTACACCTTC
11,TRBV30,.,TRBJ1-6,many,CAWMSPSTLHF,TGTGCCTGGATGTCGCCTTCAACCCTCCACTTT
16,TRBV27,TRBD2,TRBJ2-3,.,CASSPLAGVGRDTQYF,TGTGCCAGCAGTCCGTTAGCGGGAGTGGGTAGGGATACGCAGTATTTT
12,TRBV28,.,TRBJ1-2,.,CASASRVYGYTF,TGTGCCAGCGCGAGCAGAGTCTATGGCTACACCTTC
19,TRBV7-8,TRBD2,TRBJ2-2,once,CASSPGLAGGRGGTGELFF,TGTGCCAGCAGCCCGGGACTAGCGGGAGGGCGCGGAGGCACCGGGGAGCTGTTTTTT
15,TRBV9,TRBD1,TRBJ1-5,.,CASSRGTAINQPQHF,TGTGCCAGCAGCCGAGGGACAGCCATCAATCAGCCCCAGCATTTT
15,TRBV5-1,.,TRBJ1-2,.,CASSLETRERRGYTF,TGCGCCAGCAGCTTGGAGACCAGGGAGCGGCGTGGCTACACCTTC
15,TRBV28,TRBD1,TRBJ2-3,.,CASLKQGVFTDTQYF,TGTGCCAGCCTTAAACAGGGGGTATTCACAGATACGCAGTATTTT
15,TRBV19,.,TRBJ2-1,.,CATRPEGPFLHEQFF,TGTGCCACTCGACCGGAGGGACCGTTCCTTCATGAGCAGTTCTTC
11,TRBV20-1,.,TRBJ2-5,.,CSARAQETQYF,TGCAGTGCTAGGGCCCAGGAGACCCAGTACTTC
16,TRBV5-1,.,TRBJ1-1,.,CASSGLPGGEDTEAFF,TGCGCCAGCAGTGGTCTCCCGGGAGGGGAGGACACTGAAGCTTTCTTT
16,TRBV29-1,TRBD2,TRBJ2-7,.,CSVQLGTSGKWYEQYF,TGCAGCGTTCAACTAGGGACTAGCGGGAAATGGTACGAGCAGTACTTC
12,TRBV28,.,TRBJ2-7,.,CASSFSGYEQYF,TGTGCCAGCAGTTTTTCGGGGTACGAGCAGTACTTC
13,TRBV18,.,TRBJ2-3,few,CASSPGLTDTQYF,TGTGCCAGCTCACCAGGCCTAACAGATACGCAGTATTTT
14,TRBV28,.,TRBJ1-2,.,CASRKTDRNYGYTF,TGTGCCAGCAGAAAAACGGACAGAAACTATGGCTACACCTTC
15,TRBV27,.,TRBJ2-7,.,CASSLRRGNTYEQYF,TGTGCCAGCAGTTTGCGCCGTGGAAACACCTACGAGCAGTACTTC